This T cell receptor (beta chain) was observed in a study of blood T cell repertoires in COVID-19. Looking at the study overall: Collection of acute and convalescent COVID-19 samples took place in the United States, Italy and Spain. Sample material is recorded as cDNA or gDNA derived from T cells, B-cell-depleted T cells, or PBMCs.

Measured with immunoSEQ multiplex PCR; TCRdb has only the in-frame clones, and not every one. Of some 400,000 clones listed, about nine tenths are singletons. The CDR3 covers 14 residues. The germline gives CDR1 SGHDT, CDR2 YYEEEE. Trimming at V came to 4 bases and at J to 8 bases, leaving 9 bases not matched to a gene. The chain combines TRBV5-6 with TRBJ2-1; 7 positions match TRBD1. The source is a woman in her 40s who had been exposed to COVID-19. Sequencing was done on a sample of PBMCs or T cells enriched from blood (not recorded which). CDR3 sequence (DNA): TGTGCCAGCAGCACACCGGGACAGCAATATGAGCAGTTCTTC. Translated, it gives CASSTPGQQYEQFF.